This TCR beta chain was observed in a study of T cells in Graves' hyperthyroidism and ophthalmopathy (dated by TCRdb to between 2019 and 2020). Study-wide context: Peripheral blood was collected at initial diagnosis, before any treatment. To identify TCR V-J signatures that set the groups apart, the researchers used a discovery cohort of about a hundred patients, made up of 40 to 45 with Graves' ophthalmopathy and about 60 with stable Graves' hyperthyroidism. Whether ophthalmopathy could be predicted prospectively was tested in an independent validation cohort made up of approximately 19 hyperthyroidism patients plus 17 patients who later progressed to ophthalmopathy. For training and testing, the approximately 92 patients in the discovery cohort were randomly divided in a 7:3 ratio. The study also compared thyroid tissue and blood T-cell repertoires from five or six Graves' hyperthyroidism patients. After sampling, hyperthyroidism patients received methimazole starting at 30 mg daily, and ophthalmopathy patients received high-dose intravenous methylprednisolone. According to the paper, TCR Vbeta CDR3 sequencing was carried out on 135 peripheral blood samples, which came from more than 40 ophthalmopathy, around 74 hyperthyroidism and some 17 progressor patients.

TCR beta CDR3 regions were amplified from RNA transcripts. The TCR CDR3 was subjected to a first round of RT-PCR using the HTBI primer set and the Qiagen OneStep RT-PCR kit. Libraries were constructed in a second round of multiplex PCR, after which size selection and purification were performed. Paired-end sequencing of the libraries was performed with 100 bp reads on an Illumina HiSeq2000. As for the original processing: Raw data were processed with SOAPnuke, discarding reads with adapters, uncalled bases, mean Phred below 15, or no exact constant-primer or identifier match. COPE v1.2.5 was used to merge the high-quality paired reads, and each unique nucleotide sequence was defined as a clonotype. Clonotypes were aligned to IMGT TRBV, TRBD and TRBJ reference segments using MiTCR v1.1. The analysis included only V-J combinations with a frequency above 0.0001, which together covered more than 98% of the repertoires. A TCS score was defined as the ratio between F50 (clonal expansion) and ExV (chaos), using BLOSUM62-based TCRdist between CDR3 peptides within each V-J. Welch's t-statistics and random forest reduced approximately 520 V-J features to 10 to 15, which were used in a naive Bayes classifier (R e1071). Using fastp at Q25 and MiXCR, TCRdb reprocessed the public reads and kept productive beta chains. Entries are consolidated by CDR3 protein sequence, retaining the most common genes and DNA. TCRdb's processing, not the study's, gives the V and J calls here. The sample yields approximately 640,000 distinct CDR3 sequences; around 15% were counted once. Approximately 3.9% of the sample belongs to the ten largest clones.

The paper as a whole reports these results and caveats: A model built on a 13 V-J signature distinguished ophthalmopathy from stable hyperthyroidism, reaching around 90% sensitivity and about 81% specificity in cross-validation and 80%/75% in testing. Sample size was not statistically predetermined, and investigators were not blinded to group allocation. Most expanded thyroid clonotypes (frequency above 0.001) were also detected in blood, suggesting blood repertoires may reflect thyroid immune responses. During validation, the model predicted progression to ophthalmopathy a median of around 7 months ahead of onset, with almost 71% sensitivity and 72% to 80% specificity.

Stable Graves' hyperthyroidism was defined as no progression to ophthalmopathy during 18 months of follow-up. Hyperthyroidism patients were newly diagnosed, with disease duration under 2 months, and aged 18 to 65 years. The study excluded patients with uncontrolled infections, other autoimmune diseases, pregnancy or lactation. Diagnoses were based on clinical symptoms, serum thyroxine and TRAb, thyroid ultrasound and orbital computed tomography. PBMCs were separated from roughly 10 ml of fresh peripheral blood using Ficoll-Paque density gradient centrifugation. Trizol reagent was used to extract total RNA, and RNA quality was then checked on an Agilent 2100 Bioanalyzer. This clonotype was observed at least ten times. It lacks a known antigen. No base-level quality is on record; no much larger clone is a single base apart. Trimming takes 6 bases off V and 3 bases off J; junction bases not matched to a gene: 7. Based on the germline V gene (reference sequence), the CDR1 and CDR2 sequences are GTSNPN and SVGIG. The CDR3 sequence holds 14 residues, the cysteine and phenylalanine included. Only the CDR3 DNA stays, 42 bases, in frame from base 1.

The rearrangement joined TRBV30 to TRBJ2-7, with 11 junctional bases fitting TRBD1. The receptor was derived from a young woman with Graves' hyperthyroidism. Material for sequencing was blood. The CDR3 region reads CACNSGTGGYEQYF. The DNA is TGTGCCTGCAACTCTGGGACAGGGGGCTACGAGCAGTACTTC.